This T cell receptor (beta chain) was recorded in a study of blood T cell repertoires in COVID-19. Data came from immunoSEQ multiplex PCR; TCRdb stores just in-frame clones and leaves some out. The sample lists 250,000 to 300,000 clones; about 89% were seen once. Between the trimmed V and J ends, which lost 5 bases and 4 bases, there was a span of 11 bases. The CDR3 covers 14 residues. Germline V gene lookup returns CDR1 SGHAT and CDR2 FQNNGV. Sequencing was carried out using peripheral blood. This clonotype originated in a woman between 40 and 55 years old who had recovered from COVID-19. The chain links TRBV11-2 to TRBJ1-4; maybe TRBD1 (6 bases). The CDR3 sequence is CASSTGTHNEKLFF. The CDR3 DNA is TGTGCCAGCAGCACAGGGACCCATAATGAAAAACTGTTTTTT.